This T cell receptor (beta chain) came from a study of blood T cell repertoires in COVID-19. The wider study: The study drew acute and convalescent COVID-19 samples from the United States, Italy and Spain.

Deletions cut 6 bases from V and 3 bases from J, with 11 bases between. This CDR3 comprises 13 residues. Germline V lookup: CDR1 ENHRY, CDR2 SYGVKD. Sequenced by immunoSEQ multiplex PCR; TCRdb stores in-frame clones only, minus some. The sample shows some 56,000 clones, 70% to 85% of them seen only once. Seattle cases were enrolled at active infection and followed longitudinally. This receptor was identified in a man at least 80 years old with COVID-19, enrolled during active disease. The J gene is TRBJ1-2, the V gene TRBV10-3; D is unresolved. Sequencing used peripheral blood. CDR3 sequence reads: CAISETEDYGYTF. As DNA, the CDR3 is TGTGCCATCAGCGAAACGGAGGACTATGGCTACACCTTC.